A single sample gave rise to the 16 T cell receptor beta chains below, sequenced in a study of early T cells in non-severe SARS-CoV-2 infection. TCRdb re-called the 5' RACE reads with MiXCR, one entry per CDR3 protein. This sample yields tens of thousands of distinct CDR3 sequences, of which about 13% are seen a single time; approximately 1% belongs to the top ten. Sequenced input: whole blood. These receptors originate from an adult who was a healthcare worker with PCR-confirmed SARS-CoV-2 infection or an uninfected control (not recorded which).

The chain employs TRBV29-1 and TRBJ1-2; D perhaps matches TRBD1 (5 bases). This CDR3 is built from 13 residues. The V end was cut by 6 bases, the J end by 3 bases, with 14 bases between. Germline lookup yields CDR1 SQVTM and CDR2 ANQGSEA. The CDR3 is CSVAAGTYYGYTF. The CDR3 DNA sequence: TGCAGCGTAGCTGCCGGGACGTACTATGGCTACACCTTC.

This clonotype was detected only a few times. The chain recombines TRBV18 with TRBJ1-1, with 7 positions matching TRBD1. Unmatched junction bases numbered 17, after V lost 3 bases and J lost 4 bases. This CDR3 is 18 amino acids long. Germline-derived CDR1 and CDR2 are KGHSH and LQKENI. This CDR3 reads CASSPIRLTDRMVTEAFF. The CDR3 region has the DNA TGTGCCAGCTCACCTATTAGACTTACGGACAGGATGGTCACTGAAGCTTTCTTT. The entire variable domain, with the rest obtained from reference TRBV18 and TRBJ1-1, is as follows: NAGVMQNPRHLVRRRGQEARLRCSPMKGHSHVYWYRQLPEEGLKFMVYLQKENIIDESGMPKERFSAEFPKEGPSILRIQQVVRGDSAAYFCASSPIRLTDRMVTEAFFGQGTRLTVV.

This clonotype was seen many times. The chain is built from TRBV27 and TRBJ2-1; D not resolved. Per the germline V gene, CDR1 is MNHEY and CDR2 is SMNVEV (reference sequence). CDR3 length: 14 residues. The germline V and J ends were trimmed by 7 bases and 2 bases, with 12 bases remaining between them. The CDR3 region is CASKSLETYNEQFF. The CDR3, as DNA: TGTGCCAGCAAGTCTTTAGAGACCTACAATGAGCAGTTCTTC.

This clonotype was seen a handful of times. Here the CDR3 reads CATSRGRLSGYTF. CDR3 DNA: TGTGCCACCAGCAGAGGACGGCTTTCAGGCTACACCTTC. The gene calls are TRBV15 and TRBJ1-2; the D is unclear. CDR1 LNHNV and CDR2 YYDKDF come from the germline V gene (reference sequence). The V end lost 1 base, the J end lost 8 bases, and 11 bases lay between the germline ends. This CDR3 spans 13 amino acids.

This clonotype was detected ten times or more. This sequence joins TRBV20-1 and TRBJ1-2; 10 bases are a match to TRBD1. CDR3 length: 13 residues. Germline-derived CDR1 and CDR2 are DFQATT and SNEGSKA (reference sequence). Trimming at V came to 3 bases and at J to 7 bases, leaving 5 bases not matched to a gene. The CDR3 region is CSARFGTGAGYTF. The CDR3, as DNA: TGCAGTGCTAGGTTCGGGACAGGGGCTGGCTACACCTTC.

The chain has TRBV5-1 and TRBJ1-1, with D uncertain. The V end lost 5 bases, the J end lost 0 bases, and 8 bases lay between the germline ends. Germline assignment: CDR1 SGHRS and CDR2 YFSETQ. The length of the CDR3 is 13 residues. As DNA, the CDR3 is TGCGCCAGCAGAGAGTCCCTGAACACTGAAGCTTTCTTT. Protein: CASRESLNTEAFF.

The V and J genes are TRBV7-2 and TRBJ2-5, with D possibly being TRBD1 (6 bases). Trimming shortened V by 0 bases and J by 7 bases, and 15 bases separated the two germline ends. Germline V gene sequence: CDR1 SGHTA, CDR2 FQGNSA. The CDR3 runs 15 residues. In DNA form, the CDR3 reads TGTGCCAGCAGCTTAGCGCATGGCAGGGGTGGGACCCAGTACTTC. Residues: CASSLAHGRGGTQYF.

The CDR3 protein is CASSYSYGYTF. The CDR3 DNA follows: TGTGCCAGCAGTTACTCTTACGGCTACACCTTC. J is TRBJ1-2 and V is TRBV6-2 or TRBV6-3; D not certain. In germline, CDR1 is MNHEY, CDR2 SVGEGT. V lost 0 bases and J lost 8, with 4 bases in between. The CDR3 spans 11 residues.

This clonotype was detected many times. The chain is built from TRBV28 and TRBJ2-2, with 10 nucleotides matching TRBD2. Germline V gene sequence: CDR1 MDHEN, CDR2 SYDVKM. V trimming: 4 bases; J trimming: 5 bases; junction bases outside the gene matches: 10. This CDR3 comprises 17 residues. The chain's CDR3 is CASSWLASGSGTGELFF. The CDR3 DNA reads TGTGCCAGCAGTTGGTTGGCTAGCGGGAGCGGGACCGGGGAGCTGTTTTTT.

The gene calls are TRBV5-1 and TRBJ1-2; 10 nucleotides line up with TRBD1. Germline V gives CDR1 SGHRS, CDR2 YFSETQ. Unmatched junction bases numbered 7, after V lost 4 bases and J lost 4 bases. This CDR3 is 15 amino acids long. CDR3 loop: CASSEGQGGSYGYTF. CDR3 nucleotide sequence: TGCGCCAGCAGCGAAGGACAGGGGGGCAGCTATGGCTACACCTTC.

This clonotype was observed many times. The chain couples TRBV7-9 to TRBJ2-1, with D unresolved. The CDR3 has 15 residues. Germline-derived CDR1 and CDR2 are SEHNR and FQNEAQ (reference sequence). Trimming stripped 1 base from V and 6 bases from J, with 13 bases between. The CDR3 is CASSLVVSPGNEQFF. The CDR3 bases are TGTGCCAGCAGCTTAGTTGTTTCCCCTGGCAATGAGCAGTTCTTC.

At least ten counts were recorded for this clonotype. The gene calls are TRBV27 and TRBJ2-1; the D is unclear. The V gene's germline CDR1 is MNHEY and CDR2 SMNVEV (reference sequence). Trimming took 6 bases from V and 2 from J, leaving 17 bases between them. CDR3 length equals 16 residues. The CDR3 nucleotides are TGTGCCAGCAGAGGCGGAGCTTACCGGACCTACAATGAGCAGTTCTTC. Amino acid sequence: CASRGGAYRTYNEQFF.

This clonotype was observed at least ten times. The chain has TRBV7-6 and TRBJ2-1; 8 nucleotides align to TRBD1. V shed 1 base, J shed 8 bases, and the junction held 7 bases outside the gene matches. The CDR3 is 15 residues long. Germline V CDR1 and CDR2: SGHVS, FNYEAQ. As DNA, the CDR3 is TGTGCCAGCAGCTTAGGGACAGGGCTTCGGGATGAGCAGTTCTTC. Protein sequence: CASSLGTGLRDEQFF. Full variable domain (outside the CDR3, taken from reference TRBV7-6 and TRBJ2-1): GAGVSQSPRYKVTKRGQDVALRCDPISGHVSLYWYRQALGQGPEFLTYFNYEAQQDKSGLPNDRFSAERPEGSISTLTIQRTEQRDSAMYRCASSLGTGLRDEQFFGPGTRLTVL.

This rearrangement joins TRBV28 to TRBJ2-7, with 7 bases that match TRBD2. Looked up from germline, CDR1 is MDHEN and CDR2 is SYDVKM. The junction had 4 bases not matched to a gene; V was cut back by 5 bases and J by 3 bases. This CDR3 is 13 amino acids long. The CDR3 region has the DNA TGTGCCAGCAGTCAAGCGGGAAGCTACGAGCAGTACTTC. Residues: CASSQAGSYEQYF. Supplemented by reference TRBV28 and TRBJ2-7, the full variable domain reads DVKVTQSSRYLVKRTGEKVFLECVQDMDHENMFWYRQDPGLGLRLIYFSYDVKMKEKGDIPEGYSVSREKKERFSLILESASTNQTSMYLCASSQAGSYEQYFGPGTRLTVT.

In its sample, this clonotype was seen many times. The chain combines TRBV7-2 with TRBJ2-7; 7 nucleotides match TRBD1. CDR1 is SGHTA and CDR2 is FQGNSA in the germline V gene. The V and J ends lost 3 bases and 4 bases, in that order; junction bases with no gene match: 3. The CDR3 contains 13 residues. The CDR3 is CASSFNRGYEQYF. The CDR3 DNA reads as TGTGCCAGCAGCTTCAACAGGGGTTACGAGCAGTACTTC.

The chain employs TRBV20-1 and TRBJ2-7; 7 bases agree with TRBD1. The germline V gene encodes CDR1 DFQATT and CDR2 SNEGSKA (reference sequence). The V and J ends lost 6 bases and 2 bases, in that order; junction bases with no gene match: 7. CDR3 length: 13 residues. DNA for the CDR3: TGCAGTGCCTCGACAGGGCGACCCTACGAGCAGTACTTC. Residues: CSASTGRPYEQYF.